This TCR beta chain was sequenced in a study of identifying expanded T cells in peripheral blood (dated by TCRdb to between 2017 and 2020). Regarding the study in general: Technical replicates were generated by sequencing separate aliquots of the same genomic DNA pool, with four replicates compared pairwise. The study at large found these results: The authors expected that over much longer intervals, such as months to years, biological variance in healthy repertoires might increase even further. The beta-binomial model significantly reduced the number of clones called differentially abundant and the false-positive rate across all healthy-donor time intervals. The binomial model flagged around 1.2 differentially abundant clones between technical replicates but around 15 over approximately 2 weeks and roughly 19 over four weeks. For all healthy donors, the variance in clone template counts between roughly two-week samples rose significantly as total template count increased.

No immune events, such as infections, were documented for the healthy donors during the collection period. Blood repertoires from healthy donors were used as a training cohort for calibrating time-dependent variance in a beta-binomial model of differential abundance of T-cell clones. The training cohort comprised some 10 healthy donors, 3 female and 7 male. On average the donors were approximately 42 years old, and their ages spanned about 25 to 64 years. Obtained from a commercial supplier, whole blood was collected from each healthy donor at three time points set around 14 days apart. For immunosequencing, genomic DNA was extracted from unsorted whole blood. The CDR3 has 13 amino acids, counting the end cysteine and phenylalanine. Kept here is only the CDR3 DNA, which spans 39 bases and is read in frame from base 1. TCRbeta CDR3 regions were profiled by bias-controlled multiplex PCR amplification of genomic DNA with the immunoSEQ Assay. For the original study's pipeline: To quantify the absolute abundance of each unique TCRbeta CDR3 region, the sequences were collapsed and filtered. Differential abundance was assessed using a binomial (Fisher-equivalent) model and a beta-binomial model in which time-dependent variance fitted from healthy donors was added. Clones with fewer than 5 combined templates were removed, and a clone was called differentially abundant if the clone's Benjamini-Hochberg FDR was below 0.01. In the beta-binomial model, variance was expressed as a function of the total template count across the two samples, in the form v = (b*log(k)+a)^2. The table was pulled from immuneACCESS by TCRdb, which kept in-frame rearrangements only. Such tables lose some clones; where checked, under half of the loss comes from unresolved V genes, and the rest has no known cause. The V and J calls and clone size were taken over from that table, and D and trimming were inferred from the DNA. Recorded for this sample are about 91,000 clones; around nine tenths of them occurred a single time. The leading ten clones occupy roughly 3.8% of the sample.

For this clone: What antigen it recognizes has not been identified. Base quality data are lacking; no much larger clone is found one base away.

The material sequenced was blood. Recombination connected TRBV21-1 to TRBJ2-7; whether TRBD1, the table's D call, matches the DNA was not checked. TRBV21-1 represents a pseudogene. The sequence was obtained from a person aged 18 to 75 in good health. CDR3 region: CAITGTDSYEQYF. The base sequence is TGTGCCATCACCGGGACAGACTCCTACGAGCAGTACTTC.